This paragraph reports one TCR beta chain. This clone has just one count. Its specific antigen is unknown. No quality values exist for individual bases; no much larger clone is one base distant. Library preparation was by the immunoSEQ multiplex PCR assay. What TCRdb holds here is the immuneACCESS table cut down to in-frame rearrangements. Part of the clones is not present; checked against another copy, under half of the missing clones reflect an unresolved V gene, and the others are unexplained. The sample table holds about 40,000 clones, of which approximately 90% were seen once. In total, the top ten clones hold approximately 0.8% of the sample. The data derive from a study of T cell changes during pregnancy in multiple sclerosis (dated by TCRdb to the late 2010s). About the study as a whole: Changes in the T cell repertoire over the course of pregnancy were examined in this study in women with multiple sclerosis.

CDR1 and CDR2, per the germline V gene, are SGDLS and YYNGEE. Its CDR3 holds 16 amino acids, cysteine through phenylalanine. Solely the CDR3 DNA is kept, with 48 bases framed from the first base. V sheds 0 bases and J sheds 0 bases, leaving 9 bases between their ends. This material consisted of CD4+ T cells from peripheral blood mononuclear cells, taken before pregnancy. The chain links TRBV9 with TRBJ2-2, and TRBD1 may be the D gene, going by 6 matching bases. The receptor was derived from a female donor with multiple sclerosis, enrolled in a pregnancy study. The CDR3 has the sequence CASSVVGAANTGELFF. Here is the DNA: TGTGCCAGCAGCGTAGTGGGGGCCGCGAACACCGGGGAGCTGTTTTTT.